The entry below gives a single T cell receptor (beta chain) sequence along with its context. Its antigen is still unknown. No quality values exist for individual bases; no much larger clone is one base distant. The immunoSEQ Assay, a bias-controlled multiplex PCR, was used to amplify TCRbeta CDR3 regions from genomic DNA. Concerning the study's data processing: Within the assay, amplification of reference gene primers was used to estimate how many nucleated cells each sample contained. To quantify the absolute abundance of each unique TCRbeta CDR3 rearrangement, sequence reads were collapsed and filtered. Productive Simpson clonality was computed per sample as the square root of Simpson's diversity index over productive rearrangements. The immuneACCESS repertoire file appears here via TCRdb, limited to in-frame rearrangements. These files lack a portion of the clones; in checked studies, under half of the deficit traces to unresolved V genes, and the cause of the others is not known. V, J and clone size derive from that table, while D and trimming were established from the DNA sequence. This sample comprises under 350,000 clones, about nine tenths of them detected only once. 1.5% to 2% of the sample belongs to the ten largest clones.

This sample stems from a study of blood T cell repertoires in COVID-19 (dated by TCRdb to the early 2020s). With regard to the full study: Samples from collaborators originated in the United States, Italy and Spain and spanned both the acute and convalescent phases of COVID-19. The prospective study material was composed of cDNA or gDNA derived from T cells, B-cell-depleted T cells, or PBMCs. The dataset comprised deeply sampled blood TCRbeta repertoires from subjects exposed to, actively infected with, or recovered from COVID-19. The repertoires were released in a freely available public database meant as a resource for research on the immune response to SARS-CoV-2. The samples were drawn from the first 160 participants of the ongoing ImmuneRACE study and from about 1,200 subjects provided by 6 global collaborators. The sample metadata nearly always contained a de-identified subject ID, COVID-19 status, age in years and sex. Where available, HLA class I and class II types were obtained from metadata supplied by the sample provider rather than from assay-based typing.

Participants in the prospective study were enrolled through a virtual design, were aged 18 to 89 years, and lived in approximately 24 United States geographic areas. In the prospective study, participants were assigned to cohorts based on the clinical history participants reported in a screening survey and a study questionnaire. For ImmuneRACE Cohort 3, a participant was defined as recovered based on two consecutive negative NP/OP PCR tests, clearance by a healthcare professional, or resolution of symptoms. Each participant in the prospective study had whole blood, serum and a nasopharyngeal or oropharyngeal swab collected by mobile phlebotomists. Participants in the prospective study had the option to provide additional blood draws and questionnaires over an approximately 2-month period. Blood samples from the prospective study were shipped frozen or at room temperature prior to DNA extraction.

The germline V gene (reference sequence) yields LNHNV for CDR1 and YYDKDF for CDR2. V ends up 3 bases short and J 4 bases short, with an unmatched junction base count of 13. Including the terminal cysteine and phenylalanine, the CDR3 comprises 17 residues. The kept DNA is CDR3 alone, 51 bases in frame from the first base. The investigation overall reported the following: Clinical and demographic metadata were provided uncurated, with the amount varying by source and participant.

The sequenced sample was PBMCs or T cells enriched from blood (not recorded which). The sequence was obtained from a middle-aged woman who had recovered from COVID-19. Recombination connected TRBV15 to TRBJ2-7; TRBD1 lines up with 9 middle nucleotides. The CDR3 has the sequence CATSRSWYRGLAYEQYF. The DNA sequence reads TGTGCCACCAGCAGGAGCTGGTACAGGGGGCTAGCGTACGAGCAGTACTTC.